This T cell receptor (beta chain) was captured in a study of T cells after yellow fever vaccination. Across the whole study: By means of CD3, CD45RA, CCR7 and CD95, the EM, EMRA, CM and Tscm memory subsets were sorted. SMART-Seq v4 Ultra Low Input prepared libraries from low-cell fractions.

This CDR3 comprises 13 residues. Trimming removed 7 bases from V and 3 bases from J; junction bases left unmatched: 4. Each CDR3 protein is one row after TCRdb ran MiXCR on the 5' RACE reads. The table records tens of thousands of distinct CDR3 sequences, 6.3% of them present only once. Study conclusions and caveats: Clones from primary vaccination mostly reappeared after the booster (roughly 95% CD4, around 90% CD8). The appearance of a small share of clonotypes in both CD4 and CD8 compartments was observed.

This clonotype was seen many times. This chain connects TRBV12-3 or TRBV12-4 to TRBJ2-3; 7 bases agree with TRBD2. This specimen was PBMCs, either bulk or a sorted T-cell subset (CD4+, CD8+, memory, or dextramer-sorted; not recorded which), taken on the day of the yellow fever booster vaccination. The TCR sequence derives from a man aged 30 to 39 who received the YFV17D yellow fever vaccine. This CDR3 reads CASTGLTTDTQYF. For the CDR3, the DNA is TGTGCCAGCACGGGACTAACTACAGATACGCAGTATTTT.